This entry concerns a single TCR beta chain. The data originate from a study of T cells in Graves' hyperthyroidism and ophthalmopathy. The study enrolled patients aged 18 to 65 with newly diagnosed hyperthyroidism of under 2 months' duration. CDR3 length: 14 residues. CDR1 is ENHRY, CDR2 SYGVKD, per germline. J was trimmed by 7 bases and V by 3 bases; bases with no gene match: 5. RNA transcripts were the template for amplifying TCR beta CDR3 regions. First-round RT-PCR of the TCR CDR3 relied on the HTBI primer set. TCRdb analysed the multiplex PCR reads with MiXCR anew, one entry per CDR3 protein. The sample carries hundreds of thousands of distinct CDR3 sequences, around 42% recorded once.

The receptor comes from a woman aged 18-35 years with Graves' hyperthyroidism. This chain connects TRBV10-3 to TRBJ2-7; 11 nucleotides agree with TRBD2. Sequenced input: peripheral blood or thyroid tissue (not recorded which). The CDR3: CAISDSGRAEEQYF. The CDR3, as DNA: TGTGCCATCAGTGATAGCGGGAGGGCCGAAGAGCAGTACTTC.